One and the same sample provided the 12 T cell receptor beta chains below, sequenced in a study of blood T cell repertoires in COVID-19. The repertoire was sequenced with immunoSEQ multiplex PCR; TCRdb's copy has only in-frame clones and lacks some. The sample yields about 670,000 clones, about 90% seen once. The sequencing input was peripheral blood. The receptors here all came from a woman aged 18-29 years with acute or convalescent COVID-19.

This chain uses TRBV21-1 with TRBJ1-1; the D call of TRBD1 is as the table states it, not checked on the DNA. TRBV21-1 is described as a pseudogene. The CDR3 has 13 residues. CDR3 nucleotide sequence: TGTGCCAGACGTTCAGTTTGGAACACTGAAGCTTTCTTT. Protein: CARRSVWNTEAFF.

This CDR3 is CASSQKRGQGRNQPQHF. CDR3 coding DNA: TGCGCCAGCAGCCAAAAAAGAGGACAGGGGCGCAATCAGCCCCAGCATTTT. This rearrangement joins TRBV4-1 to TRBJ1-5; 9 positions agree with TRBD1. Germline lookup yields CDR1 MGHRA and CDR2 YSYEKL. This CDR3 spans 17 amino acids. After removal of 2 bases from V and 2 bases from J, the junction contained 7 bases not matched to a gene.

The chain carries TRBV4-1 and TRBJ1-2; D perhaps matches TRBD1 (5 bases). The CDR3 runs 14 residues. CDR1 and CDR2 (germline): MGHRA, YSYEKL. Trimming cost V 1 base and J 8 bases, with 14 bases left between them. Written as DNA, the CDR3 is TGCGCCAGCAGCCAAGTACTAAGGGGAAGGGGCTACACCTTC. Residues: CASSQVLRGRGYTF.

V usage is TRBV15 and J usage is TRBJ2-7; TRBD1 agrees at 7 bases. Germline V gives CDR1 LNHNV, CDR2 YYDKDF (reference sequence). This CDR3 has 16 residues. The V and J ends lost 8 bases and 0 bases, in that order; junction bases with no gene match: 13. CDR3 sequence reads: CATGEGGQVSSYEQYF. The CDR3 bases are TGTGCCACCGGGGAAGGTGGACAGGTAAGCTCCTACGAGCAGTACTTC.

The rearrangement uses TRBV19 and TRBJ2-7; tentatively, D is TRBD1 (6 bases). The CDR3 runs to 14 residues. The germline gives CDR1 LNHDA, CDR2 SQIVND (reference sequence). V was clipped by 5 bases and J by 3 bases, with 14 bases between them. CDR3 nucleotides: TGTGCCAGTAGTGTCGGACAGCAAATCTACGAGCAGTACTTC. Translation: CASSVGQQIYEQYF.

This sequence joins TRBV27 and TRBJ1-2; unclear D gene. V lost 6 bases, J lost 3 bases, and 8 bases lay in between. This CDR3 region has 12 residues. Germline CDR1 MNHEY, CDR2 SMNVEV (reference sequence). CDR3 protein: CASRREDYGYTF. The CDR3 DNA reads as TGTGCCAGCAGGCGGGAGGACTATGGCTACACCTTC.

The chain is built from TRBV10-3 and TRBJ2-3; 9 nucleotides align to TRBD1. The length of the CDR3 is 16 residues. Germline V gene data show CDR1 as ENHRY and CDR2 as SYGVKD. After removal of 4 bases from V and 5 bases from J, the junction contained 10 bases not matched to a gene. CDR3 in amino acids: CAISGGRDRAVDTQYF. CDR3 nucleotides: TGTGCCATCAGTGGGGGCCGGGACAGGGCGGTAGATACGCAGTATTTT.

The genes are TRBV5-1 and TRBJ1-1, with D unresolved. Trimming took 4 bases from V and 2 from J, leaving 9 bases between them. The CDR3 runs 13 residues. Germline CDR1 SGHRS, CDR2 YFSETQ. The CDR3 region has the DNA TGCGCCAGCAGCCAAACTATAAACACTGAAGCTTTCTTT. Encoded protein: CASSQTINTEAFF.

For this clone: Just one base apart from a much larger clone, this may be a read error. The chain combines TRBV7-3 with TRBJ2-6; D gene uncertain. V dropped 6 bases and J dropped 0 bases, with 6 bases sitting between them. Germline CDR1 is SGHTA and CDR2 is FQGTGA. The CDR3 length is 14 residues. The CDR3 spells CASSYSSGANVLTF. As DNA, the CDR3 is TGTGCCAGCAGTTACAGCTCTGGGGCCAACGTCCTGACTTTC.

This chain uses TRBV7-2 with TRBJ2-7, with a possible D match to TRBD1 (6 bases). Germline-derived CDR1 and CDR2 are SGHTA and FQGNSA. V was cut by 1 base and J by 3 bases, with 13 bases left in between. The CDR3 consists of 15 residues. The CDR3 here is CASSLVQGNHYEQYF. The CDR3 DNA reads TGTGCCAGCAGCTTAGTACAGGGAAACCACTACGAGCAGTACTTC. The full variable domain, rest sourced from reference TRBV7-2 and TRBJ2-7, is GAGVSQSPSNKVTEKGKDVELRCDPISGHTALYWYRQSLGQGLEFLIYFQGNSAPDKSGLPSDRFSAERTGGSVSTLTIQRTQQEDSAVYLCASSLVQGNHYEQYFGPGTRLTVT.

In regard to this clone: Other DNA sequences in the sample encode the same CDR3. Here the CDR3 DNA reads TGTGCCAGCAGTTACCAGACAGGCAGGAACACTGAAGCTTTCTTT. Its protein product is CASSYQTGRNTEAFF. V usage is TRBV6-5 and J usage is TRBJ1-1; TRBD1 might be the D (6 bases). With 2 bases removed from V and 1 base from J, the gap between germline ends came to 11 bases. The CDR3 is 15 amino acids. Germline loops: CDR1 MNHEY, CDR2 SVGAGI.

The chain links TRBV9 to TRBJ1-2; 10 nucleotides align to TRBD1. J was trimmed by 4 bases and V by 1 base; bases with no gene match: 7. The germline CDR1 and CDR2 sequences are SGDLS and YYNGEE. The CDR3 has 16 residues. The CDR3, as DNA: TGTGCCAGCAGCGTAAACCGGGACAGGGGTGTCTATGGCTACACCTTC. It specifies CASSVNRDRGVYGYTF.